This TCR beta chain was recovered during a study of shared clonotypes between healthy human individuals. It was at deep level that the assay was run. Sequencing used immunoSEQ multiplex PCR; TCRdb keeps in-frame clones, though not all of them. The profile covers more than 150,000 clones, with approximately 61% appearing a single time and over 9.5% taken by the ten largest. This clone is a singleton in its sample. Its antigen is currently unknown. General study results and limits: Blood was the only sampled material, and tissue repertoires likely differ.

Germline values: CDR1 SGHRS, CDR2 YFSETQ. CDR3 length equals 15 residues. Trimming left V 2 bases short and J 1 base short, with 10 bases between. The clonotype was recovered from a man younger than 40 in good health. V gene TRBV5-1 combines with J gene TRBJ1-5; D is unclear. What was sequenced was memory CD4+ T cells sorted from blood. Regarding subset: CD45RA-negative fraction. For the CDR3, the DNA is TGCGCCAGCAGCTTACCCCCCAAAAGCAATCAGCCCCAGCATTTT. Encoded protein: CASSLPPKSNQPQHF.